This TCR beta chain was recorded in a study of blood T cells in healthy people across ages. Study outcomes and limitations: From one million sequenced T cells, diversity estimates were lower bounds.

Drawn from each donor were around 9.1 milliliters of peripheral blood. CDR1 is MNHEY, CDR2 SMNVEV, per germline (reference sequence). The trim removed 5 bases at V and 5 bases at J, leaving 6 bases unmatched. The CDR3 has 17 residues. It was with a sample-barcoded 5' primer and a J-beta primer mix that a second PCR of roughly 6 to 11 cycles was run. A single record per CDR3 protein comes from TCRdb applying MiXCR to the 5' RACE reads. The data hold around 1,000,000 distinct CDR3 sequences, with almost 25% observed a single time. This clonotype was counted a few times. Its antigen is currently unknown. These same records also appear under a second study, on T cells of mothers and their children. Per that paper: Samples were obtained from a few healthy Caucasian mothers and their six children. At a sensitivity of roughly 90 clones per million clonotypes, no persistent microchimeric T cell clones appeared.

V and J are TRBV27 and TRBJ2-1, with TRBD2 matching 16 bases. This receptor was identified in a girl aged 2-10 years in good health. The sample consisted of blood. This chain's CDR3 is CASSPWGLAGGDNEQFF. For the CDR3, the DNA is TGTGCCAGCAGTCCCTGGGGACTAGCGGGAGGGGACAATGAGCAGTTCTTC.